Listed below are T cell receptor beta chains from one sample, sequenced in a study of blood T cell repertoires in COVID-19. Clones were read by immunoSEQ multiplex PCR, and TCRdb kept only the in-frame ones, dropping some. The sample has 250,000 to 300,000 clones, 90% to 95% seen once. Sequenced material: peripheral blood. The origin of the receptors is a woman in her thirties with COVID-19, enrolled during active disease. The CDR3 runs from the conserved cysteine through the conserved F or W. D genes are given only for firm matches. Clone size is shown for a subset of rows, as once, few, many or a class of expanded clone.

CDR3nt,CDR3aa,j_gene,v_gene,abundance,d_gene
TGTGCCAGCAGCCGAGGGACAGGCCCTAACTATGGCTACACCTTC,CASSRGTGPNYGYTF,TRBJ1-2,TRBV3-1/TRBV3-2,-,TRBD1
TGTGCCAGCCCCCTCCTGAGGGGGAGGGTGGGAGATACGCAGTATTTT,CASPLLRGRVGDTQYF,TRBJ2-3,TRBV9,-,-
TGTGCCAGTAGTATAGGACTAGCGGGAACGGGGGAGCTGTTTTTT,CASSIGLAGTGELFF,TRBJ2-2,TRBV19,-,TRBD2
TGTGCCTGGAGTAAGGCGGCCTTCACAGATACGCAGTATTTT,CAWSKAAFTDTQYF,TRBJ2-3,TRBV30,once,-
TGTGCCAGCAGTTCCCGACTAGCGGGAGGGCCCGGGTACAATGAGCAGTTCTTC,CASSSRLAGGPGYNEQFF,TRBJ2-1,TRBV6-2/TRBV6-3,-,TRBD2
TGTGCCAGCAGTCCAGTAACGGGAGGGCCAGGAAGAGAGCAGTACTTC,CASSPVTGGPGREQYF,TRBJ2-7,TRBV27,-,TRBD2
TGTGCCAGCAGTTCGTCGCGGGAGACGCGAACCTACGAGCAGTACTTC,CASSSSRETRTYEQYF,TRBJ2-7,TRBV27,once,TRBD2
TGTGCCAGTAGTCCGCCGGGACTAGGAGGCAATGAGCAGTTCTTC,CASSPPGLGGNEQFF,TRBJ2-1,TRBV19,-,TRBD2
TGTGCCACAAAATCGGGACTAGAGGGTGAGCAGTTCTTC,CATKSGLEGEQFF,TRBJ2-1,TRBV5-4,-,TRBD2
TGTGCCAGCTCACCACTGGGGCAGCTCATGAACACTGAAGCTTTCTTT,CASSPLGQLMNTEAFF,TRBJ1-1,TRBV18,-,-
TGTGCCTGGAGTGTGTTGCGGGGGAGGGCCGGGGAGCTGTTTTTT,CAWSVLRGRAGELFF,TRBJ2-2,TRBV30,-,TRBD2
TGTGCCAGTAAGGGACAGGGGGACACTGAAGCTTTCTTT,CASKGQGDTEAFF,TRBJ1-1,TRBV19,-,TRBD1
TGCAGTGCTAGTGACAGGGGCCTGATTAGCAATCAGCCCCAGCATTTT,CSASDRGLISNQPQHF,TRBJ1-5,TRBV20-1,-,TRBD1
TGTGCCAGTAGTATGTCGCTAGCAGACTACGAGCAGTACTTC,CASSMSLADYEQYF,TRBJ2-7,TRBV19,-,-
TGTGCCAGTAGCCAAGCTCGGGAGCAGTTCTTC,CASSQAREQFF,TRBJ2-1,TRBV19,once,-
TGTGCCAGCAGCGTAGACGGGACAGGACAATACGAGCAGTACTTC,CASSVDGTGQYEQYF,TRBJ2-7,TRBV9,many,TRBD1
TGCGCCAGCAGCTTGGCCGGGGTCCATGGAAACACCATATATTTT,CASSLAGVHGNTIYF,TRBJ1-3,TRBV5-1,-,-
TGCGCCAGCAGCTTGGGAGGGCAGAACACCGGGGAGCTGTTTTTT,CASSLGGQNTGELFF,TRBJ2-2,TRBV5-1,-,-
TGCAGTGCTATACAGGGCACTGAAGCTTTCTTT,CSAIQGTEAFF,TRBJ1-1,TRBV20-1,-,-
TGTGCCAGCAGCCAAGGGTTGCGGGAGATAGACGAGCAGTACTTC,CASSQGLREIDEQYF,TRBJ2-7,TRBV3-1/TRBV3-2,-,TRBD2
TGTGCCAGCACCCAGACAGGCGAGAACTATGGCTACACCTTC,CASTQTGENYGYTF,TRBJ1-2,TRBV3-1/TRBV3-2,-,-
TGTGCCAGCAGCCGACTAGCGGGAGAATTTTACGAGCAGTACTTC,CASSRLAGEFYEQYF,TRBJ2-7,TRBV3-1/TRBV3-2,-,TRBD2
TGTGCCAGCAGCGGAGGGGGGGGCGCTGAAGCTTTCTTT,CASSGGGGAEAFF,TRBJ1-1,TRBV7-2,-,-
TGTGCCAGCAGCTCCGGGACAGGGACCTTGAGTCAGCCCCAGCATTTT,CASSSGTGTLSQPQHF,TRBJ1-5,TRBV7-6,-,TRBD1
TGTGCCAGCAGTTTCGGACAAGACACCGGGGAGCTGTTTTTT,CASSFGQDTGELFF,TRBJ2-2,TRBV27,-,-
TGTGCCAGCAGCTTAGGGTACAGGGACAATGAGCAGTTCTTC,CASSLGYRDNEQFF,TRBJ2-1,TRBV7-9,-,-
TGCGCCAGCAGCTTGGGGCTTGACAGGAACACCGGGGAGCTGTTTTTT,CASSLGLDRNTGELFF,TRBJ2-2,TRBV5-1,-,-
TGTGCCAGTACCGCCGGGACAGGAGGCTATCAGCCCCAGCATTTT,CASTAGTGGYQPQHF,TRBJ1-5,TRBV19,-,TRBD1
TGTGCCAGCAGCTTAAGCCCGGGACAGATATACAATGAGCAGTTCTTC,CASSLSPGQIYNEQFF,TRBJ2-1,TRBV7-8,once,TRBD1
TGCGCCAGCAGCTTGGTTCGGGGAACGGATGGCTACACCTTC,CASSLVRGTDGYTF,TRBJ1-2,TRBV5-1,-,-
TGTGCCAGTAGTTACGGTCTGGGGGCTAGTAACATTCAGTACTTC,CASSYGLGASNIQYF,TRBJ2-4,TRBV19,-,-
TGTGCCAGCAGTTCAGGGGAACTGGGAGAGACCCAGTACTTC,CASSSGELGETQYF,TRBJ2-5,TRBV6-5,-,-
TGTGCCAGTACCGGAACAGGGTACACTGAAGCTTTCTTT,CASTGTGYTEAFF,TRBJ1-1,TRBV19,once,-
TGTGCCAGCAGATCGATCAGGGGTAAAGAAACTGAAGCTTTCTTT,CASRSIRGKETEAFF,TRBJ1-1,TRBV11-2,once,-
TGTGCCAGTAGCCAGGGGGGCAATCAGCCCCAGCATTTT,CASSQGGNQPQHF,TRBJ1-5,TRBV5-8,-,TRBD1
TGTGCCAGCAGCTCCTACGGGACAGCTAACTATGGCTACACCTTC,CASSSYGTANYGYTF,TRBJ1-2,TRBV5-4,once,TRBD1
TGTGCCAGCAGCCACCGGGACAGGGGGACTGAAGCTTTCTTT,CASSHRDRGTEAFF,TRBJ1-1,TRBV3-1/TRBV3-2,-,TRBD1
TGTGCCAGCGGGGGGACTAGCGGGAGCGGAGGCAAAAACATTCAGTACTTC,CASGGTSGSGGKNIQYF,TRBJ2-4,TRBV7-2,-,TRBD2
TGCGCCATTACAGGGGGCTATGGCTACACCTTC,CAITGGYGYTF,TRBJ1-2,TRBV23-1,-,TRBD1
TGCGCCAGCCTCCGGGACAGCTATGGCTACACCTTC,CASLRDSYGYTF,TRBJ1-2,TRBV10-2,few,TRBD1
TGCGCCAGCAGCCCGGCAGGGGAGAATCAGCCCCAGCATTTT,CASSPAGENQPQHF,TRBJ1-5,TRBV5-1,-,-
TGTGCCAGCAGCGTAGAGGGGGGACTAGCGGGCTTCAATGAGCAGTTCTTC,CASSVEGGLAGFNEQFF,TRBJ2-1,TRBV9,-,TRBD2
TGCAGCGCGCGGGACGGACTAGGAGAGACCCAGTACTTC,CSARDGLGETQYF,TRBJ2-5,TRBV29-1,-,TRBD2
TGTGCCAGTAGTAGCGGGGCAGGGATTGGAGTTGGGAATCAGCCCCAGCATTTT,CASSSGAGIGVGNQPQHF,TRBJ1-5,TRBV19,few,-
TGCGCCAGCAGCGACTCCCGGGGACAAGAGACCCAGTACTTC,CASSDSRGQETQYF,TRBJ2-5,TRBV5-1,-,-
TGTGCCAGCAGCTTAGGGTCGGGACAAACTCACGAGCAGTACTTC,CASSLGSGQTHEQYF,TRBJ2-7,TRBV7-6,once,-
TGTGCCAGCAGCTTATGGCAGGGGGCCCACGAGCAGTACTTC,CASSLWQGAHEQYF,TRBJ2-7,TRBV7-2,-,TRBD1
TGTGCCAGCAGCTCTTCCGGGACAGGGGGCTCACACACCTTC,CASSSSGTGGSHTF,TRBJ1-2,TRBV7-2,-,TRBD1
TGTGCCAGCAGTCCCCTGCGTGGTAGCGGGAGCGTCGGGGAGCTGTTTTTT,CASSPLRGSGSVGELFF,TRBJ2-2,TRBV28,-,TRBD2
TGTGCCAGCTCACCACCTGGCAGCAATCAGCCCCAGCATTTT,CASSPPGSNQPQHF,TRBJ1-5,TRBV18,-,-
TGTGCCAGTAGTACCTCCTTTCGTGGGAGCCAACTACTGACTGAGCAGTTCTTC,CASSTSFRGSQLLTEQFF,TRBJ2-1,TRBV19,-,-
TGTGCCAGCAGTACCGGGACTCAGAACACCGGGGAGCTGTTTTTT,CASSTGTQNTGELFF,TRBJ2-2,TRBV6-4,-,-